A single sample gave rise to the 27 T cell receptor beta chains below, sequenced in a study of cytomegalovirus exposure and HLA in healthy donors. It was with 60 Vbeta and 13 Jbeta primers that the PCR ran. Only in-frame clones appear in the TCRdb table, and some are missing; sequencing was by immunoSEQ multiplex PCR. The sample lists 81,000 or so clones, 70% to 75% occurring once. The sample consisted of PBMCs. Receptor source: a man in his 60s in good health and CMV-seronegative.

V usage is TRBV19 and J usage is TRBJ2-7; 11 bases align to TRBD1. The CDR3 consists of 12 residues. Germline V gene data show CDR1 as LNHDA and CDR2 as SQIVND (reference sequence). V lost 10 bases to trimming and J lost 3 bases; unmatched junction nucleotides: 2. The CDR3 here is CATGTGGYEQYF. CDR3 sequence (DNA): TGTGCCACGGGGACAGGGGGCTACGAGCAGTACTTC.

The chain links TRBV11-2 to TRBJ1-2; 7 bases are shared with TRBD1. V shed 5 bases and J 4 bases; nucleotides not matched to a gene: 7. This CDR3 spans 14 amino acids. Germline CDR1 and CDR2: SGHAT and FQNNGV. CDR3 DNA: TGTGCCAGCAGCCCGGGGACAGCCCTCTATGGCTACACCTTC. Protein sequence: CASSPGTALYGYTF.

CDR3 DNA: TGTGCCAGCTCTGACTTGAACACTGAAGCTTTCTTT. Translating gives CASSDLNTEAFF. This chain uses TRBV18 with TRBJ1-1, with D hard to call. The CDR3 totals 12 residues. CDR1 and CDR2 from the germline V gene are KGHSH and LQKENI. V was pared by 6 bases and J by 0 bases, with 5 bases between.

This clone was counted a few times. The V call is TRBV14, the J call TRBJ1-1; D gene unclear. CDR3 size: 16 residues. Trimming took 1 base from V and 5 from J, leaving 17 bases between them. In germline, CDR1 is SGHDN, CDR2 FVKESK. This CDR3 reads CASSQVGGRAYTEAFF. CDR3 DNA sequence: TGTGCCAGCAGCCAAGTTGGCGGGCGCGCTTATACTGAAGCTTTCTTT.

The rearrangement uses TRBV25-1 and TRBJ2-3; TRBD2 aligns across 8 bases. J was trimmed by 4 bases and V by 4 bases; bases with no gene match: 4. From germline, CDR1 is MGHDK and CDR2 SYGVNS. The length of the CDR3 is 14 residues. CDR3 DNA sequence: TGTGCCAGCAGTGGGTTCGGGGGGGCAGATACGCAGTATTTT. This codes for CASSGFGGADTQYF. Variable domain in full (rest from reference TRBV25-1 and TRBJ2-3): EADIYQTPRYLVIGTGKKITLECSQTMGHDKMYWYQQDPGMELHLIHYSYGVNSTEKGDLSSESTVSRIRTEHFPLTLESARPSHTSQYLCASSGFGGADTQYFGPGTRLTVL.

The chain recombines TRBV5-1 with TRBJ2-1, with TRBD2 matching over 11 bases. Germline CDR1 reads SGHRS; CDR2 reads YFSETQ. V shed 0 bases, J shed 10 bases, and the junction held 6 bases outside the gene matches. The CDR3 covers 15 residues. The CDR3 is CASSLASGGPGEQFF. CDR3 in DNA: TGCGCCAGCAGCTTGGCTAGCGGGGGGCCGGGGGAGCAGTTCTTC.

This clone appeared a few times. The CDR3 DNA is TGTGCCAGCAGCCGGGGACAGGGGAAGTATGGCTACACCTTC. Protein product: CASSRGQGKYGYTF. V is TRBV2 and J is TRBJ1-2; TRBD1 matches at 10 bases. The V gene's germline CDR1 is SNHLY and CDR2 FYNNEI. The CDR3 has 14 amino acids. The V gene end was trimmed by 6 bases and the J gene end by 5 bases; junction bases not matched to a gene: 6. Based on the CDR3 plus reference TRBV2 and TRBJ1-2, the full variable domain is EPEVTQTPSHQVTQMGQEVILRCVPISNHLYFYWYRQILGQKVEFLVSFYNNEISEKSEIFDDQFSVERPDGSNFTLKIRSTKLEDSAMYFCASSRGQGKYGYTFGSGTRLTVV.

This sequence joins TRBV30 and TRBJ1-1, with D perhaps TRBD1 (6 bases). CDR1 and CDR2 (germline): GTSNPN, SVGIG (reference sequence). The CDR3 length is 12 residues. Deletions cut 4 bases from V and 10 bases from J, with 16 bases between. The CDR3 bases are TGTGCCTGGACCCATACAGGGTTAGCAGCTTTCTTT. Translation gives CAWTHTGLAAFF.

Regarding this clone: In the same sample, other DNA sequences code for this CDR3. The chain has TRBV5-1 and TRBJ2-7, with TRBD1 matching over 10 bases. The V gene end was trimmed by 0 bases and the J gene end by 4 bases; junction bases not matched to a gene: 1. Germline CDR1 is SGHRS and CDR2 is YFSETQ. This CDR3 is built from 14 residues. CDR3 DNA sequence: TGCGCCAGCAGCTTGGGACAGGGGGCGTACGAGCAGTACTTC. Its translation: CASSLGQGAYEQYF.

The chain joins TRBV2 to TRBJ1-3; 9 nucleotides align to TRBD1. Germline V CDR1 and CDR2: SNHLY, FYNNEI. This CDR3 is 14 amino acids long. J lost 2 bases, V lost 9 bases, and 5 bases had no gene match. As DNA, the CDR3 is TGTGCCAGAAACAGGGGGCGCACTGGAAACACCATATATTTT. It encodes CARNRGRTGNTIYF.

The chain couples TRBV19 to TRBJ2-2; 7 nucleotides agree with TRBD1. The V and J ends lost 7 bases and 0 bases, in that order; junction bases with no gene match: 14. CDR1 LNHDA and CDR2 SQIVND come from the germline V gene (reference sequence). The CDR3 loop spans 18 amino acids. DNA for the CDR3: TGTGCCAGTATTCCCCGGGACAGAGGCCTCGCGAACACCGGGGAGCTGTTTTTT. Its protein is CASIPRDRGLANTGELFF.

This chain uses TRBV14 with TRBJ2-3; 9 positions agree with TRBD2. Germline CDR1 reads SGHDN; CDR2 reads FVKESK. The CDR3 is made up of 15 amino acids. V shed 4 bases and J 0 bases; nucleotides not matched to a gene: 2. CDR3 in amino acids: CASSLTSGSTDTQYF. DNA of the CDR3: TGTGCCAGCAGCCTAACTAGCGGGAGCACAGATACGCAGTATTTT.

The V and J genes are TRBV2 and TRBJ2-5, with TRBD2 identical over 14 bases. The germline V gene has CDR1 SNHLY and CDR2 FYNNEI. After removal of 6 bases from V and 2 bases from J, the junction contained 2 bases not matched to a gene. This CDR3 region has 15 residues. The CDR3 DNA reads TGTGCCAGCAGAGGACTAGCGGGAGGTCAAGAGACCCAGTACTTC. Its protein is CASRGLAGGQETQYF.

This chain links TRBV7-8 with TRBJ2-5; D is possibly TRBD2 (6 bases). The ends were cut back, 6 bases at V and 5 bases at J, with 13 bases in the middle. The CDR3 spans 13 residues. Germline assignment: CDR1 SGHVS and CDR2 FQNEAQ. The CDR3 region has the DNA TGTGCCAGCAGGCACGGAGGGACGGAGACCCAGTACTTC. Translation: CASRHGGTETQYF.

This chain uses TRBV9 with TRBJ2-1, with 7 positions matching TRBD1. CDR1 is SGDLS, CDR2 YYNGEE, per germline. The V gene end was trimmed by 2 bases and the J gene end by 2 bases; junction bases not matched to a gene: 7. The CDR3 totals 16 residues. CDR3 region: CASSVRGQRAYNEQFF. CDR3 DNA: TGTGCCAGCAGCGTGAGGGGACAGAGAGCCTACAATGAGCAGTTCTTC.

The V gene is TRBV30, the J gene TRBJ1-1, with 12 bases matching TRBD1. Germline V gene lookup returns CDR1 GTSNPN and CDR2 SVGIG (reference sequence). This CDR3 comprises 12 residues. CDR3 coding DNA: TGTGCTCGGGGACAGGGGGCCCGGCAAGCTTTCTTT. Its protein is CARGQGARQAFF. Looking up the rest from reference TRBV30 and TRBJ1-1 gives the full variable domain: SQTIHQWPATLVQPVGSPLSLECTVEGTSNPNLYWYRQAAGRGLQLLFYSVGIGQISSEVPQNLSASRPQDRQFILSSKKLLLSDSGFYLCARGQGARQAFFGQGTRLTVV.

The chain uses TRBV10-2 and TRBJ2-1; TRBD2 agrees at 7 bases. The ends lost 6 bases at V and 8 bases at J; junction bases unmatched: 7. The CDR3 extends over 13 amino acids. Looked up from germline, CDR1 is WSHSY and CDR2 is SAAADI. The CDR3 protein is CASRESGVDEQFF. In nucleotides, the CDR3 is TGCGCCAGCAGGGAAAGCGGGGTAGATGAGCAGTTCTTC.

This chain joins TRBV5-1 and TRBJ2-3; TRBD2 agrees at 11 bases. This CDR3 region has 18 residues. Germline assignment: CDR1 SGHRS and CDR2 YFSETQ. The junction had 12 bases not matched to a gene; V was cut back by 4 bases and J by 2 bases. CDR3 sequence (DNA): TGCGCCAGCAGCCTAGGGGGACTAGCGGTAGCCAACACAGATACGCAGTATTTT. Protein sequence: CASSLGGLAVANTDTQYF. Looking up the rest from reference TRBV5-1 and TRBJ2-3 gives the full variable domain: KAGVTQTPRYLIKTRGQQVTLSCSPISGHRSVSWYQQTPGQGLQFLFEYFSETQRNKGNFPGRFSGRQFSNSRSEMNVSTLELGDSALYLCASSLGGLAVANTDTQYFGPGTRLTVL.

V is TRBV7-3 and J is TRBJ2-3; TRBD1 might be the D (6 bases). This CDR3 is built from 15 residues. V lost 5 bases, J lost 0 bases, and 12 bases lay in between. The germline gives CDR1 SGHTA, CDR2 FQGTGA. In DNA, the CDR3 is TGTGCCAGCAGCCACTCGACAGGAAGCACAGATACGCAGTATTTT. Residues: CASSHSTGSTDTQYF.

V and J are TRBV7-3 and TRBJ2-1; TRBD2 aligns across 10 bases. The germline gives CDR1 SGHTA, CDR2 FQGTGA. There are 16 residues in the CDR3. V dropped 5 bases and J dropped 3; count of bases not matched to a gene: 7. CDR3 loop: CASSPQSSGSYNEQFF. The CDR3 DNA reads TGTGCCAGCAGCCCTCAGTCTAGCGGGAGCTACAATGAGCAGTTCTTC.

This clone was counted once. V and J are TRBV25-1 and TRBJ2-3; tentatively, D is TRBD1 (6 bases). V was trimmed by 6 bases and J by 3 bases, leaving 10 bases between them. The CDR3 covers 13 residues. Germline values: CDR1 MGHDK, CDR2 SYGVNS. CDR3 DNA: TGTGCCAGCAGATATCAGGGGACAGATACGCAGTATTTT. Protein product: CASRYQGTDTQYF.

The chain links TRBV21-1 to TRBJ1-5; the D call TRBD1 from the table was never checked on the DNA. TRBV21-1 is deemed a pseudogene. The CDR3 runs 16 residues. Here the CDR3 DNA reads TGTGCCAGCAGCAAAAAAAAGGGACAGGGAAATCAGCCCCAGCATTTT. This encodes CASSKKKGQGNQPQHF.

As for this clone: Its ends do not fully match the called genes, so a read error is possible. The J gene is TRBJ2-3, the V gene TRBV7-7, with 7 bases matching TRBD1. The V gene's germline CDR1 is SSHAT and CDR2 FNYEAQ (reference sequence). This CDR3 is built from 15 residues. The CDR3: CASSLGQGVTDTQYF. The CDR3 DNA follows: TGTGCTAGCAGCTTAGGTCAGGGGGTAACAGATACGCAGTATTTT. Complete variable domain (other parts from reference TRBV7-7 and TRBJ2-3): GAGVSQSPRYKVTKRGQDVTLRCDPISSHATLYWYQQALGQGPEFLTYFNYEAQPDKSGLPSDRFSAERPEGSISTLTIQRTEQRDSAMYRCASSLGQGVTDTQYFGPGTRLTVL.

V gene TRBV4-1 combines with J gene TRBJ2-1; 12 bases map to TRBD2. The germline V gene has CDR1 MGHRA and CDR2 YSYEKL. V dropped 2 bases and J dropped 5; count of bases not matched to a gene: 1. The CDR3 is made up of 15 amino acids. CDR3: CASSQTSGGNNEQFF. The DNA of the CDR3 is TGCGCCAGCAGCCAAACTAGCGGGGGGAACAATGAGCAGTTCTTC.

This CDR3 is CASSRGLAGGPSTDTQYF. The CDR3 region has the DNA TGTGCCAGCAGCCGCGGACTAGCGGGGGGCCCTAGCACAGATACGCAGTATTTT. The rearrangement uses TRBV7-2 and TRBJ2-3, with 14 bases identical to TRBD2. This CDR3 contains 18 residues. Trimming took 5 bases from V and 0 from J; bases not matched to a gene: 7. Germline V gene sequence: CDR1 SGHTA, CDR2 FQGNSA. The whole variable domain, filled in from reference TRBV7-2 and TRBJ2-3, reads GAGVSQSPSNKVTEKGKDVELRCDPISGHTALYWYRQSLGQGLEFLIYFQGNSAPDKSGLPSDRFSAERTGGSVSTLTIQRTQQEDSAVYLCASSRGLAGGPSTDTQYFGPGTRLTVL.

This sequence joins TRBV6-6 and TRBJ1-2; 9 bases agree with TRBD1. The V gene's germline CDR1 is MNHNY and CDR2 SVGAGI (reference sequence). CDR3 size: 15 residues. V shed 4 bases and J 8 bases; nucleotides not matched to a gene: 11. CDR3 region: CASSSLWGQGSGYTF. As DNA, the CDR3 is TGTGCCAGCAGTTCCCTTTGGGGACAGGGTAGCGGCTACACCTTC.

The chain couples TRBV11-3 to TRBJ2-5, with D perhaps matching TRBD2 (6 bases). CDR1 SGHNT and CDR2 YENEEA come from the germline V gene. The V gene lost 4 bases and the J gene lost 3 bases, with 12 bases spanning the gap. The CDR3 is 14 residues long. The chain's CDR3 is CASSSRTTEETQYF. CDR3 in DNA: TGTGCCAGCAGCTCCCGGACTACTGAAGAGACCCAGTACTTC.